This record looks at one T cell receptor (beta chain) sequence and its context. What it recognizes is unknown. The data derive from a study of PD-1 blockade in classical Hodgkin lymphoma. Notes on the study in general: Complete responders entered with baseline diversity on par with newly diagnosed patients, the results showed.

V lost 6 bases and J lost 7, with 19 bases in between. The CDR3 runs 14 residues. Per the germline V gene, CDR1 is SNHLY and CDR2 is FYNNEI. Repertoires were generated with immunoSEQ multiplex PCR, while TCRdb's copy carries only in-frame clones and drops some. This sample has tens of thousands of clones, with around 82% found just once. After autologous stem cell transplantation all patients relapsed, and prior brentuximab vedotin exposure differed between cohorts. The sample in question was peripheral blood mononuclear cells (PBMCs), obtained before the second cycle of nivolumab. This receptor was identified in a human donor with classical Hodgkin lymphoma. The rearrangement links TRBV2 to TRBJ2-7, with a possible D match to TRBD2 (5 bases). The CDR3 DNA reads TGTGCCAGCAGCGACTATTACGGACTTAGAGAGCAGTACTTC. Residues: CASSDYYGLREQYF.